A selection of T cell receptor beta chains follows, all from one sample in a study of blood T cells in healthy people across ages. MiXCR, applied by TCRdb to the 5' RACE reads, yields one record per CDR3 protein. This table holds some 710,000 distinct CDR3 sequences, 22% found once. Sequencing was done on a sample of blood. All receptors derive from a man between 65 and 85 years old in good health. The CDR3 runs from the conserved cysteine through the conserved F or W. The D gene is left open where the match is weak. Size is stated for part of the rows, as once, few or many counts, or as a class when the clone is expanded.

v_gene	abundance	j_gene	d_gene	CDR3nt	CDR3aa
TRBV12-3/TRBV12-4	few	TRBJ2-1	-	TGTGCCAGCAGGTCCGGGAACAACAATGAGCAGTTCTTC	CASRSGNNNEQFF
TRBV5-5	-	TRBJ1-4	-	TGTGCCAGCAGCGCGAGGGTCCCTAATGAAAAACTGTTTTTT	CASSARVPNEKLFF
TRBV14	few	TRBJ2-2	-	TGTGCCAGCAGCCAGATTACGAACACCGGGGAGCTGTTTTTT	CASSQITNTGELFF
TRBV12-3/TRBV12-4	-	TRBJ1-1	-	TGTGCCAGCAGTTTGGGGTGGACTGAAGCTTTCTTT	CASSLGWTEAFF
TRBV18	-	TRBJ1-5	TRBD1	TGTGCCAGCTCACCTGACAGGGCAAACAATCAGCCCCAGCATTTT	CASSPDRANNQPQHF
TRBV6-1	-	TRBJ1-5	-	TGTGCCAGCAGTGAAGCGGTGCGGAGGAATAGCAATCAGCCCCAGCATTTT	CASSEAVRRNSNQPQHF
TRBV12-3/TRBV12-4	-	TRBJ1-5	TRBD1	TGTGCCAGCAGCCAGGGACAGGGGATACGCAATCAGCCCCAGCATTTT	CASSQGQGIRNQPQHF
TRBV3-1	few	TRBJ2-3	TRBD2	TGTGCCAGCAGCCCTGGACTAGTTGGGCCAGATACGCAGTATTTT	CASSPGLVGPDTQYF
TRBV29-1	-	TRBJ2-5	-	TGCAGCGCCAGAGGAGGAGAGCCGCTATACCAAGAGACCCAGTACTTC	CSARGGEPLYQETQYF
TRBV19	few	TRBJ2-1	TRBD1	TGTGCCAGTAGTAGGGACAGGGGGCATACCAATGAGCAGTTCTTC	CASSRDRGHTNEQFF
TRBV30	few	TRBJ1-5	-	TGTGCCTGGAGTGGAGGGCCCAATCAGCCCCAGCATTTT	CAWSGGPNQPQHF
TRBV7-2	once	TRBJ2-1	-	TGTGCCAGCCGTTTCCCCATGTCAGGGAATGAGCAGTTCTTC	CASRFPMSGNEQFF
TRBV20-1	many	TRBJ2-1	-	TGCAGTGCCACAAACTGGGGGGTTTACAATGAGCAGTTCTTC	CSATNWGVYNEQFF
TRBV25-1	-	TRBJ1-5	-	TGTGCCAGCAGGAAGGAGCTCCTAAGCAATCAGCCCCAGCATTTT	CASRKELLSNQPQHF
TRBV12-3/TRBV12-4	many	TRBJ2-3	TRBD1	TGTGCCAGCAGTTTTGCAGGGGGCAGCGCAGATACGCAGTATTTT	CASSFAGGSADTQYF
TRBV6-1	few	TRBJ2-1	-	TGTGCCAGCAGTGAAAAACAGGCAAATGAGCAGTTCTTC	CASSEKQANEQFF
TRBV15	-	TRBJ2-1	-	TGTGCCACCAGCAGAGATCGAACGAGCGGTGAGCAGTTCTTC	CATSRDRTSGEQFF
TRBV18	-	TRBJ1-5	TRBD1	TGTGCCAGCTCACCACCGAATGGCAGGGGGCAGATCAATCAGCCCCAGCATTTT	CASSPPNGRGQINQPQHF
TRBV5-6	many	TRBJ1-5	-	TGTGCCAGCAGCTTGGGGGGGCGCTCCAATCAGCCCCAGCATTTT	CASSLGGRSNQPQHF
TRBV24-1	-	TRBJ2-5	-	TGTGCCACCAGTGATTCTGACCGGGAGACCCAGTACTTC	CATSDSDRETQYF
TRBV10-1	-	TRBJ2-5	-	TGCGCCAGCAGCCCGGACCCAGCGGCGGTCCAAGAGACCCAGTACTTC	CASSPDPAAVQETQYF
TRBV19	-	TRBJ1-2	TRBD1	TGTGCCAGTAAGCCTGGACAGGGGAGTAGCTATGGCTACACCTTC	CASKPGQGSSYGYTF
TRBV6-5	-	TRBJ2-7	-	TGTGCCAGCAGTCCCTATGGAGGGGGGGCGAGGGAGCAGTACTTC	CASSPYGGGAREQYF
TRBV20-1	few	TRBJ1-2	-	TGCAGTGCTAGAGATGGGAGGATTAGCTATGGCTACACCTTC	CSARDGRISYGYTF
TRBV30	few	TRBJ1-1	-	TGTGCCTGGAGTGTACTTATTGGGAACACTGAAGCTTTCTTT	CAWSVLIGNTEAFF
TRBV5-1	few	TRBJ1-1	-	TGCGCCAGCGGTATTGCGGGACACGGGAACACTGAAGCTTTCTTT	CASGIAGHGNTEAFF
TRBV3-1	once	TRBJ2-3	-	TGTGCCAGCAGCCAAGTTTTTGGCCCAGATACGCAGTATTTT	CASSQVFGPDTQYF
TRBV12-3/TRBV12-4	few	TRBJ1-3	-	TGTGCCAGCAGTTTAGCAGGGATGACAAACACCATATATTTT	CASSLAGMTNTIYF
TRBV5-1	-	TRBJ2-2	TRBD1	TGCGCCAGCAGCTTGATTCCAGGGGGCGGGGAGCTGTTTTTT	CASSLIPGGGELFF
TRBV7-9	-	TRBJ2-3	-	TGTGCCAGCAGCTTAGTGGGACTTGGAGCAGATACGCAGTATTTT	CASSLVGLGADTQYF
TRBV6-2/TRBV6-3	few	TRBJ2-7	TRBD2	TGTGCCAGCAAACTAGCGGGGGGCCTATACGAGCAGTACTTC	CASKLAGGLYEQYF
TRBV20-1	-	TRBJ2-3	TRBD1	TGCAGTGCATACAGGGGCGGGGATACGCAGTATTTT	CSAYRGGDTQYF
TRBV29-1	-	TRBJ1-1	-	TGCAGCGCCCAAAGCATGGGCGCAAACACTGAAGCTTTCTTT	CSAQSMGANTEAFF
TRBV7-9	-	TRBJ2-3	-	TGTGCCAGCAGCTTAACCGTCAGGAGGGGGAATACGCAGTATTTT	CASSLTVRRGNTQYF
TRBV7-2	-	TRBJ1-5	-	TGTGCCAGCAGCTTAGGAGGGGCAGGGTGGCATTCGGAGCCCCAGCATTTT	CASSLGGAGWHSEPQHF
TRBV20-1	-	TRBJ2-1	-	TGCAGTGCTAGGGGACTTTACAATGAGCAGTTCTTC	CSARGLYNEQFF
TRBV18	many	TRBJ2-1	TRBD1	TGTGCCAGCTCACCGAAGACAGGGGCCAACAATGAGCAGTTCTTC	CASSPKTGANNEQFF
TRBV7-9	few	TRBJ2-1	TRBD1	TGTGCCAGCAGAGACTCAGGGGGCGGAGGTGAGCAGTTCTTC	CASRDSGGGGEQFF
TRBV25-1	few	TRBJ1-1	TRBD1	TGTGCCAGCAGTGAAACAGGGACAGGGGACACTGAAGCTTTCTTT	CASSETGTGDTEAFF
TRBV20-1	-	TRBJ2-7	TRBD2	TGCAGTGCTAGACTAGCGGGCCCCGCCTACGAGCAGTACTTC	CSARLAGPAYEQYF
TRBV20-1	few	TRBJ2-7	TRBD1	TGCAGTGCAACCTGGGACAGGCCGGGCTACGAGCAGTACTTC	CSATWDRPGYEQYF
TRBV5-1	few	TRBJ2-1	-	TGCGCCAGCAGCTTAACCAGTGAGCAGTTCTTC	CASSLTSEQFF
TRBV14	-	TRBJ1-1	TRBD1	TGTGCCAGCAGCCAAAGAATGACAGGGTCAGCTTTCTTT	CASSQRMTGSAFF
TRBV2	few	TRBJ2-1	TRBD2	TGTGCCAGCCGACTAGCGGGAGGGCCCCATGAGCAGTTCTTC	CASRLAGGPHEQFF
TRBV19	-	TRBJ2-3	-	TGTGCCAGTAGTAGTCTGGTGGGATTTACAGATACGCAGTATTTT	CASSSLVGFTDTQYF
TRBV18	many	TRBJ2-5	-	TGTGCCAGCTCACGACTGGAAGGTGGAGAGACCCAGTACTTC	CASSRLEGGETQYF
TRBV5-6	few	TRBJ2-5	-	TGTGCCAGCAGTCGTCCTTTCCAGTACTTC	CASSRPFQYF
TRBV12-3/TRBV12-4	-	TRBJ2-3	-	TGTGCCAGCAATTCCCTTCCCCCTAGTTATTCGGCGGATACGCAGTATTTT	CASNSLPPSYSADTQYF
TRBV6-1	few	TRBJ2-4	-	TGTGCCAGCAGTGAATGGACCTACCGCTTTATCAAAAACATTCAGTACTTC	CASSEWTYRFIKNIQYF
TRBV12-3/TRBV12-4	few	TRBJ2-5	TRBD1	TGTGCCAGCCATAAGGGACAGGGAAGGGCAGAGACCCAGTACTTC	CASHKGQGRAETQYF
TRBV6-6	few	TRBJ1-3	-	TGTGCCAGCAGCCCGAAAGGCCTCCCTTCTGGAAACACCATATATTTT	CASSPKGLPSGNTIYF
TRBV29-1	-	TRBJ2-1	-	TGCAGCGTTGTGTGGGGGCCCTCCTACAATGAGCAGTTCTTC	CSVVWGPSYNEQFF
TRBV29-1	few	TRBJ2-7	TRBD1	TGCAGCGTGGGGGTAGGGGGCCCCTACGAGCAGTACTTC	CSVGVGGPYEQYF
TRBV11-1	once	TRBJ1-4	-	TGTGCCAGCAGCGCCCGCCTAGCGTCACTGTTTTTT	CASSARLASLFF
TRBV3-1	-	TRBJ2-5	-	TGTGCCGGCAGCCGGGCTGTTGAAGAGACCCAGTACTTC	CAGSRAVEETQYF
TRBV7-9	-	TRBJ1-4	TRBD1	TGTGCCAGCAGCTCAGACAGGGAACCCAATGAAAAACTGTTTTTT	CASSSDREPNEKLFF
TRBV20-1	few	TRBJ2-1	TRBD2	TGCAGTGCTAGAGATGCGACTAGCGGGGTTCCTGAGCAGTTCTTC	CSARDATSGVPEQFF
TRBV21-1	few	TRBJ2-3	-	TGTGCCAGCAGCAAAGGCCGGACTAGCGATAGCACAGATACGCAGTATTTT	CASSKGRTSDSTDTQYF